This T cell receptor (beta chain) was found in a study of cytomegalovirus exposure and HLA in healthy donors. Both 60 Vbeta primers and 13 Jbeta primers went into the PCR. Profiled with immunoSEQ multiplex PCR; TCRdb holds only in-frame clones, not every one. The sample includes approximately 280,000 clones, about nine tenths of them seen just once. The CDR3 is 15 amino acids. V gave up 8 bases and J gave up 4 bases; unmatched junction bases: 9. CDR1 is KGHSY and CDR2 is FQNENV in the germline V gene. The V gene is TRBV16, the J gene TRBJ2-2; 8 bases are shared with TRBD2. The sample taken for sequencing was PBMCs. The source of this sequence is a man aged 35-49 years in good health and CMV-seropositive. The CDR3 bases are TGTGCCAGCTTAATCGCGGGAGGAGGCACCGGGGAGCTGTTTTTT. This gives the protein CASLIAGGGTGELFF.